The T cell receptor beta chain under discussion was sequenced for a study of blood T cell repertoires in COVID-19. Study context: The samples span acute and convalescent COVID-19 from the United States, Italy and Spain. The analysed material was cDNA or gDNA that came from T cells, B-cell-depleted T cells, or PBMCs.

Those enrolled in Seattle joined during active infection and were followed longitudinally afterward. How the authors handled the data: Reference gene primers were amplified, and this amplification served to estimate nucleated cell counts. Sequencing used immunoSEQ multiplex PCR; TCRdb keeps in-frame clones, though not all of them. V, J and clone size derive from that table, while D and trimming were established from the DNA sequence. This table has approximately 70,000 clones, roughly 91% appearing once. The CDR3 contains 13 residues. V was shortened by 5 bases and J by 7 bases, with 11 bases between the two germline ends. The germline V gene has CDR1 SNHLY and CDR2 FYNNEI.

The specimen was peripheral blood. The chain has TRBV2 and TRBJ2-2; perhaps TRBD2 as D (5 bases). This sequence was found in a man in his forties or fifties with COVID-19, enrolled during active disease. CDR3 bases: TGTGCCAGCAGTATCCGGGAAGACGGGGAGCTGTTTTTT. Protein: CASSIREDGELFF.